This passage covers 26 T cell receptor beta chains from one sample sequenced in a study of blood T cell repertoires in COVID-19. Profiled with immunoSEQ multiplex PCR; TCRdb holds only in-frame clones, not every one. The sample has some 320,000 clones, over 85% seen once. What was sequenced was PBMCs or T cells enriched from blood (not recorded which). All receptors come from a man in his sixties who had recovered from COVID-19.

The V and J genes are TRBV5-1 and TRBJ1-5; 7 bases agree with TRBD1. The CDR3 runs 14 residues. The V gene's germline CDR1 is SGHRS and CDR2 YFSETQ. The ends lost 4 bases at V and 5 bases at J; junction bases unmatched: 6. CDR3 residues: CASSQRQGDQPQHF. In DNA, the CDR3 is TGCGCCAGCAGCCAACGACAGGGAGATCAGCCCCAGCATTTT.

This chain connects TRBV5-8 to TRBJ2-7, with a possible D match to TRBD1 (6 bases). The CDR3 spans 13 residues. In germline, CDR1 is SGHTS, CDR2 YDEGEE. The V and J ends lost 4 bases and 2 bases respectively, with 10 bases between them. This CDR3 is CASSPRTAYEQYF. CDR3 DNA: TGTGCCAGCAGCCCCCGGACAGCCTACGAGCAGTACTTC.

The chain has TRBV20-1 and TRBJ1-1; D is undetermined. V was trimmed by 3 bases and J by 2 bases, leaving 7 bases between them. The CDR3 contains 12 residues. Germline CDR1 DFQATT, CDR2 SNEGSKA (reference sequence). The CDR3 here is CSASESNTEAFF. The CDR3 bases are TGCAGTGCTAGTGAGAGTAACACTGAAGCTTTCTTT.

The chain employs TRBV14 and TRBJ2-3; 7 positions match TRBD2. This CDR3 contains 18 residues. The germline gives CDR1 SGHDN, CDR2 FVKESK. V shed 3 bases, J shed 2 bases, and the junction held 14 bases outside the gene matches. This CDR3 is CASSHEFLRTRITDTQYF. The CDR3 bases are TGTGCCAGCAGCCATGAATTTTTAAGGACTAGAATCACAGATACGCAGTATTTT.

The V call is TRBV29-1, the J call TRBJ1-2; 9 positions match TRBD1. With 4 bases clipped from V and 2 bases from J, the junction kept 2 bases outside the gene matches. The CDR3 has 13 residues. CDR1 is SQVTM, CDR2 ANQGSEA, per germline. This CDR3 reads CSVAGTGNYGYTF. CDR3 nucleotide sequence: TGCAGCGTTGCCGGGACAGGGAACTATGGCTACACCTTC. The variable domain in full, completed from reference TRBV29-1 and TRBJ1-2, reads SAVISQKPSRDICQRGTSLTIQCQVDSQVTMMFWYRQQPGQSLTLIATANQGSEATYESGFVIDKFPISRPNLTFSTLTVSNMSPEDSSIYLCSVAGTGNYGYTFGSGTRLTVV.

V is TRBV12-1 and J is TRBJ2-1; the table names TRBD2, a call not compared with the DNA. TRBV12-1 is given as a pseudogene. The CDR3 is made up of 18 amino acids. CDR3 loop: CASSPRLAGVSPYNEQFF. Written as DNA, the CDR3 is TGTGCCAGCAGCCCACGGCTAGCGGGGGTTTCCCCCTACAATGAGCAGTTCTTC.

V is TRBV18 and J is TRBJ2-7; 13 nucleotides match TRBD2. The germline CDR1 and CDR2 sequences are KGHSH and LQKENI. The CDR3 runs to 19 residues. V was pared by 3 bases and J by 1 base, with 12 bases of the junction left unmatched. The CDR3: CASSPKGGLAGVSSYEQYF. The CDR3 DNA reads TGTGCCAGCTCACCTAAAGGCGGACTAGCGGGAGTTTCGTCCTACGAGCAGTACTTC.

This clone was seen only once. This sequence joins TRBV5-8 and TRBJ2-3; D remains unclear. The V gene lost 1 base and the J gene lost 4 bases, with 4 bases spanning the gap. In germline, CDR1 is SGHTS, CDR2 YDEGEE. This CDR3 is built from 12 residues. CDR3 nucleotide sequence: TGTGCCAGCAGCTTGAGAGCAGATACGCAGTATTTT. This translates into CASSLRADTQYF. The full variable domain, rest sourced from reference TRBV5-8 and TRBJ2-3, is EAGVTQSPTHLIKTRGQQATLRCSPISGHTSVYWYQQALGLGLQFLLWYDEGEERNRGNFPPRFSGRQFPNYSSELNVNALELEDSALYLCASSLRADTQYFGPGTRLTVL.

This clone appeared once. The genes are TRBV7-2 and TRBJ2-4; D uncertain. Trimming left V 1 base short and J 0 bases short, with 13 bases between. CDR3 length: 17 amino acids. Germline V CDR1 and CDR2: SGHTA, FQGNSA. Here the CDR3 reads CASSLVVSLIAKNIQYF. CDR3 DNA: TGTGCCAGCAGCTTAGTTGTGAGCTTGATAGCCAAAAACATTCAGTACTTC.

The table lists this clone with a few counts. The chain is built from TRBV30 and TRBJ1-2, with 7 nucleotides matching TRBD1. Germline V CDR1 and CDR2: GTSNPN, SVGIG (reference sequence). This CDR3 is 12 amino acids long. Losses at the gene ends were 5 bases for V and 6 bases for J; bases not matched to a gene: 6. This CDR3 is CAWGWTGDGYTF. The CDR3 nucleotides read TGTGCCTGGGGCTGGACAGGCGATGGCTACACCTTC.

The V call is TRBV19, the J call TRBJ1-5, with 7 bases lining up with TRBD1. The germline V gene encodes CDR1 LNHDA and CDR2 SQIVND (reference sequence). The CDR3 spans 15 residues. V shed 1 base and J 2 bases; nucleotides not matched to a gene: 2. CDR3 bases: TGTGCCAGTAGTATAGTAACAGGGGGCAATCAGCCCCAGCATTTT. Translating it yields CASSIVTGGNQPQHF.

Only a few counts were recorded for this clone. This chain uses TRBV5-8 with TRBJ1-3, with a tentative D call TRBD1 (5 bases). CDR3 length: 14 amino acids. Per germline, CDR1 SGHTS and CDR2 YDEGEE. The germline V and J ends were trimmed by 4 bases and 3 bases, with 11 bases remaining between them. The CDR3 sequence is CASSLGVVGNTIYF. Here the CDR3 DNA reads TGTGCCAGCAGCCTAGGGGTTGTTGGAAACACCATATATTTT.

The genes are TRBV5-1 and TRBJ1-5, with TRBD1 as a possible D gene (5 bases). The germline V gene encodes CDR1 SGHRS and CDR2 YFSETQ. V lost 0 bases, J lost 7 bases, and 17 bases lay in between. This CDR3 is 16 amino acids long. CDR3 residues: CASSLGQGTPEQPQHF. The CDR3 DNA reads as TGCGCCAGCAGCTTGGGGCAGGGAACCCCCGAGCAGCCCCAGCATTTT.

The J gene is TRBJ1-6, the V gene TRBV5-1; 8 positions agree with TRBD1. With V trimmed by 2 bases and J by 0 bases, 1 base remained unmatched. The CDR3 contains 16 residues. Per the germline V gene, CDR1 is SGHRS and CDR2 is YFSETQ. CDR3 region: CASSFGQGSYNSPLHF. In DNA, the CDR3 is TGCGCCAGCAGCTTCGGACAGGGCTCCTATAATTCACCCCTCCACTTT.

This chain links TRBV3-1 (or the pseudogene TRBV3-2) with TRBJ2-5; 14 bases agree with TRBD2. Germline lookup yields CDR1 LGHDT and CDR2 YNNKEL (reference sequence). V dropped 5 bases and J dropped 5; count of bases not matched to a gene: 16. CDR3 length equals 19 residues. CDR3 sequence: CASSETSGGVGRLSETQYF. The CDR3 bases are TGTGCCAGCAGCGAGACTAGCGGGGGGGTGGGTCGTTTGTCGGAGACCCAGTACTTC.

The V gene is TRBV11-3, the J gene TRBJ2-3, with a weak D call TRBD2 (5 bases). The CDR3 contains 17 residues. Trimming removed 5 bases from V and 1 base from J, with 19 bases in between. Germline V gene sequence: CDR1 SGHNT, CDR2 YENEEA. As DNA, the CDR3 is TGTGCCAGCAGCGCTATCGGGGAGTGGGTCGGCACAGATACGCAGTATTTT. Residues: CASSAIGEWVGTDTQYF.

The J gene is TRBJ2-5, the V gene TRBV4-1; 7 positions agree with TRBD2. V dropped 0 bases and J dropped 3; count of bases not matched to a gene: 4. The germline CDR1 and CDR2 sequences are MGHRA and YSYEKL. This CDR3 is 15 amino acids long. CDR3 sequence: CASSQDLGGKETQYF. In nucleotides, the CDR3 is TGCGCCAGCAGCCAAGATCTCGGGGGGAAAGAGACCCAGTACTTC.

In nucleotides, the CDR3 is TGCGCCAGCAGCCCACAACCTCAGGAAAGTTATGGCTACACCTTC. It specifies CASSPQPQESYGYTF. The chain combines TRBV4-1 with TRBJ1-2; D gene uncertain. The CDR3 has 15 amino acids. Looked up from germline, CDR1 is MGHRA and CDR2 is YSYEKL. Trimming took off 4 bases at V and 5 bases at J, with 17 bases between the two ends.

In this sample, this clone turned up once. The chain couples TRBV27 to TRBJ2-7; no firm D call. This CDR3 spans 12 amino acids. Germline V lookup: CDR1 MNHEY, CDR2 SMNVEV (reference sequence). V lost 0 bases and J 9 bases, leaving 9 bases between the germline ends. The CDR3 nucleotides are TGTGCCAGCAGTTTATCGATGAGTCGGCAGTACTTC. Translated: CASSLSMSRQYF.

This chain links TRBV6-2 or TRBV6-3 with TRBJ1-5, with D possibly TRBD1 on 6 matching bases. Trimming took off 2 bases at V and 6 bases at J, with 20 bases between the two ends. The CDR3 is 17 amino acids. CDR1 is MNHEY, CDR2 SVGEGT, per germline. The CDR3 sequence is CASSYDPATGKGQPQHF. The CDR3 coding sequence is TGTGCCAGCAGTTACGACCCAGCAACAGGGAAGGGTCAGCCCCAGCATTTT.

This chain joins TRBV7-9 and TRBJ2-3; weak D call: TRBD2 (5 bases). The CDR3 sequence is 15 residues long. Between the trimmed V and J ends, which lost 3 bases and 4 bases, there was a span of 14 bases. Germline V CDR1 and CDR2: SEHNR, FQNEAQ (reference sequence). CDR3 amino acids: CASSFSGKGADTQYF. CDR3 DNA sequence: TGTGCCAGCAGCTTCTCTGGGAAGGGAGCAGATACGCAGTATTTT. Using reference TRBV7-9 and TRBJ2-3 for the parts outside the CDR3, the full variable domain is DTGVSQNPRHKITKRGQNVTFRCDPISEHNRLYWYRQTLGQGPEFLTYFQNEAQLEKSRLLSDRFSAERPKGSFSTLEIQRTEQGDSAMYLCASSFSGKGADTQYFGPGTRLTVL.

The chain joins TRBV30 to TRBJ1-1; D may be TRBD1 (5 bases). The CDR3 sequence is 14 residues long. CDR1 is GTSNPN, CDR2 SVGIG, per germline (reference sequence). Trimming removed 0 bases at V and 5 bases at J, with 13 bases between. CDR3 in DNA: TGTGCCTGGAGTGTAAAGGGGCGAGATACTGAAGCTTTCTTT. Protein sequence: CAWSVKGRDTEAFF.

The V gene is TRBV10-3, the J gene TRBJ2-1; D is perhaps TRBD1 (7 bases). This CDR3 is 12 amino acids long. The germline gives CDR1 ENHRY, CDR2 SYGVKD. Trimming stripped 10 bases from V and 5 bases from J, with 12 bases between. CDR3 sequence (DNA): TGTGCCACAGGGGGGAATCACAATGAGCAGTTCTTC. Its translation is CATGGNHNEQFF.

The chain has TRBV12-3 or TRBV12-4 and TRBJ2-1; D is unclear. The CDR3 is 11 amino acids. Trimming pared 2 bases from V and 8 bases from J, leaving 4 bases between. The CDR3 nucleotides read TGTGCCAGCAGTTTAACGGATGAGCAGTTCTTC. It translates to CASSLTDEQFF.

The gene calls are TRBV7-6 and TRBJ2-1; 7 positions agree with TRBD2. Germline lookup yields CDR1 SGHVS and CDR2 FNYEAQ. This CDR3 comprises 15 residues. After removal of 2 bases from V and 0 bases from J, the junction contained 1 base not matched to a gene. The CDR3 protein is CASSLRLASYNEQFF. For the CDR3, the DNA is TGTGCCAGCAGCTTAAGACTAGCCTCCTACAATGAGCAGTTCTTC.

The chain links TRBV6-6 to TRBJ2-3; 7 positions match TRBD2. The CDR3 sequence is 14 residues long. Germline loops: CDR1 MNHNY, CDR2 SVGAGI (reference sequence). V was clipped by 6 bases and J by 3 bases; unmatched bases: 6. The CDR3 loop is CASRMGGPTDTQYF. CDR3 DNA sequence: TGTGCCAGCAGAATGGGAGGGCCAACAGATACGCAGTATTTT.